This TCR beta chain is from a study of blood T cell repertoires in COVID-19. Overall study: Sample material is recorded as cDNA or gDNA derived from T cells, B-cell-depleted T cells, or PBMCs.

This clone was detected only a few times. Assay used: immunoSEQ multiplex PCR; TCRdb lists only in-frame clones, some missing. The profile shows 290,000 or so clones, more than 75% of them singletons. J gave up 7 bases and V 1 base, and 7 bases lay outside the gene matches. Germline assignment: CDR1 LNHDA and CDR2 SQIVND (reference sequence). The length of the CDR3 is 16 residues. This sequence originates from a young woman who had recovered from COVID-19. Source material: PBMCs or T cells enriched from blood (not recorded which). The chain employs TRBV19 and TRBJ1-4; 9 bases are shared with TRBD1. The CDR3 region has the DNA TGTGCCAGTAGTATAGGGGACAGGGTTAGGAGTGAAAAACTGTTTTTT. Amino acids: CASSIGDRVRSEKLFF. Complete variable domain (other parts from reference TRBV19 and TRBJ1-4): DGGITQSPKYLFRKEGQNVTLSCEQNLNHDAMYWYRQDPGQGLRLIYYSQIVNDFQKGDIAEGYSVSREKKESFPLTVTSAQKNPTAFYLCASSIGDRVRSEKLFFGSGTQLSVL.